The 21 T cell receptor beta chains below come from one sample, sequenced in a study of chemoradiotherapy in HPV16-positive cancers (dated 2022 in TCRdb). The library came from the immunoSEQ multiplex PCR assay. TCRdb obtained this table from immuneACCESS and retained in-frame rearrangements with V and J assigned. These tables miss some clones; where compared with another copy, unresolved V genes account for less than half of the shortfall, and the remainder is unexplained. The table for this sample lists 8,500 to 9,000 clones; less than 80% of them were counted only once. The ten biggest clones cover more than 8% of the sample. The sample was taken from a patient who underwent chemoradiotherapy. These receptors were collected from a human donor with HPV-associated anogenital cancer.

The chain carries TRBV5-4 and TRBJ2-1; D is possibly TRBD1 (5 bases). This CDR3 region has 14 residues. Germline lookup yields CDR1 SGHNT and CDR2 YYREEE (reference sequence). With 4 bases removed from V and 8 bases from J, the gap between germline ends came to 16 bases. Here the CDR3 reads CASSHQGRQDEQFF. In nucleotides, the CDR3 is TGTGCCAGCAGCCACCAGGGTCGCCAAGATGAGCAGTTCTTC.

The rearrangement links TRBV7-3 to TRBJ2-5, with D uncertain. Germline V lookup: CDR1 SGHTA, CDR2 FQGTGA. The CDR3 totals 13 residues. V was pared by 1 base and J by 5 bases, with 8 bases between. CDR3 bases: TGTGCCAGCAGCTTAATTGGTGCGGAGACCCAGTACTTC. Its protein is CASSLIGAETQYF.

The chain joins TRBV28 to TRBJ2-7; 9 nucleotides line up with TRBD1. This CDR3 spans 16 amino acids. CDR1 is MDHEN and CDR2 is SYDVKM in the germline V gene. Losses at the gene ends were 6 bases for V and 3 bases for J; bases not matched to a gene: 12. Here the CDR3 DNA reads TGTGCCAGCAGACGACCGTCCGGGACAGGGAACTACGAGCAGTACTTC. Protein: CASRRPSGTGNYEQYF. The full variable domain, rest sourced from reference TRBV28 and TRBJ2-7, is DVKVTQSSRYLVKRTGEKVFLECVQDMDHENMFWYRQDPGLGLRLIYFSYDVKMKEKGDIPEGYSVSREKKERFSLILESASTNQTSMYLCASRRPSGTGNYEQYFGPGTRLTVT.

V is TRBV27 and J is TRBJ2-1, with a possible D match to TRBD2 (7 bases). Germline V gene lookup returns CDR1 MNHEY and CDR2 SMNVEV (reference sequence). This CDR3 is 13 amino acids long. V was clipped by 1 base and J by 9 bases, with 10 bases between them. The CDR3 protein is CASSLWRGGEQFF. The CDR3 coding sequence is TGTGCCAGCAGTTTATGGAGGGGGGGTGAGCAGTTCTTC.

V is TRBV30 and J is TRBJ1-3; D is uncertain. Trimming stripped 0 bases from V and 0 bases from J, with 12 bases between. The CDR3 consists of 16 residues. Germline CDR1 GTSNPN, CDR2 SVGIG (reference sequence). The CDR3 loop is CAWSVPRRSSGNTIYF. CDR3 nucleotides: TGTGCCTGGAGTGTACCCCGGAGGTCCTCTGGAAACACCATATATTTT.

The V and J genes are TRBV30 and TRBJ1-1, with D possibly matching TRBD1 (5 bases). This CDR3 has 15 amino acids. Per the germline V gene, CDR1 is GTSNPN and CDR2 is SVGIG (reference sequence). Trimming removed 2 bases from V and 1 base from J, with 14 bases in between. This CDR3 is CAWSKLGTENTEAFF. CDR3 sequence (DNA): TGTGCCTGGAGTAAACTCGGGACGGAGAACACTGAAGCTTTCTTT.

The chain couples TRBV19 to TRBJ2-7; perhaps TRBD1 as D (6 bases). Trimming removed 4 bases at V and 5 bases at J, with 12 bases between. Per the germline V gene, CDR1 is LNHDA and CDR2 is SQIVND (reference sequence). The CDR3 loop spans 13 amino acids. The CDR3 spells CASSTQGFHEQYF. In DNA, the CDR3 is TGTGCCAGTAGTACACAGGGTTTCCACGAGCAGTACTTC.

J is TRBJ2-1 and V is TRBV7-9; D is uncertain. Trimming pared 4 bases from V and 10 bases from J, leaving 8 bases between. Germline CDR1 SEHNR, CDR2 FQNEAQ (reference sequence). The CDR3 length is 11 residues. The CDR3 loop is CASSSPAEQFF. Written as DNA, the CDR3 is TGTGCCAGCAGCTCCCCGGCGGAGCAGTTCTTC.

The rearrangement links TRBV10-3 to TRBJ1-3; perhaps TRBD1 as D (6 bases). The germline gives CDR1 ENHRY, CDR2 SYGVKD. Between the trimmed V and J ends, which lost 6 bases and 0 bases, there was a span of 12 bases. The CDR3 extends over 15 amino acids. CDR3 coding DNA: TGTGCCATCAGCGCGTTACAGGGCTCTGGAAACACCATATATTTT. This gives the protein CAISALQGSGNTIYF.

The genes are TRBV14 and TRBJ2-1; D might be TRBD2 (5 bases). The CDR3 loop spans 16 amino acids. In germline, CDR1 is SGHDN, CDR2 FVKESK. V gave up 2 bases and J gave up 3 bases, with 14 bases separating them. CDR3 coding DNA: TGTGCCAGCAGCCAACGGAGAGCGGAACACTACAATGAGCAGTTCTTC. This codes for CASSQRRAEHYNEQFF.

The DNA for the CDR3 is TGTGCCAGCAGCACTAGCGGGGGGAATACGCAGTATTTT. This sequence encodes CASSTSGGNTQYF. The chain carries TRBV7-2 and TRBJ2-3; 12 nucleotides match TRBD2. This CDR3 region has 13 residues. Germline V gives CDR1 SGHTA, CDR2 FQGNSA. V dropped 5 bases and J dropped 7; count of bases not matched to a gene: 1.

The chain employs TRBV19 and TRBJ2-2, with 12 bases lining up with TRBD1. V gave up 5 bases and J gave up 3 bases; unmatched junction bases: 4. In germline, CDR1 is LNHDA, CDR2 SQIVND (reference sequence). This CDR3 is built from 16 residues. The CDR3, as DNA: TGTGCCAGTAGTCCGGGACAGGGGGCGTACACCGGGGAGCTGTTTTTT. Translating it yields CASSPGQGAYTGELFF.

The genes are TRBV5-4 and TRBJ1-2; D uncertain. With 4 bases removed from V and 3 bases from J, the gap between germline ends came to 13 bases. Per the germline V gene, CDR1 is SGHNT and CDR2 is YYREEE (reference sequence). The CDR3 is 14 amino acids. The CDR3 coding sequence is TGTGCCAGCAGCCCAGGACTGGGCGACTATGGCTACACCTTC. Translated: CASSPGLGDYGYTF.

Only one count was recorded for this clone. V gene TRBV5-6 combines with J gene TRBJ2-7, with a possible D match to TRBD1 (6 bases). Between the trimmed V and J ends, which lost 0 bases and 4 bases, there was a span of 14 bases. Germline V CDR1 and CDR2: SGHDT, YYEEEE. This CDR3 has 15 amino acids. The CDR3 nucleotides are TGTGCCAGCAGCTTGGTAGGCAGGGGCAAATACGAGCAGTACTTC. Translated, it gives CASSLVGRGKYEQYF.

The rearrangement links TRBV5-6 to TRBJ2-7, with D unresolved. The V end was cut by 0 bases, the J end by 3 bases, with 7 bases between. Germline CDR1 SGHDT, CDR2 YYEEEE. The CDR3 is made up of 13 amino acids. CDR3 sequence reads: CASSLGPDYEQYF. The CDR3 nucleotides read TGTGCCAGCAGCTTGGGACCTGACTACGAGCAGTACTTC.

This clone was found a few times. This chain connects TRBV5-4 to TRBJ2-5; TRBD2 agrees at 9 bases. V shed 6 bases and J 5 bases; nucleotides not matched to a gene: 8. There are 14 residues in the CDR3. CDR1 SGHNT and CDR2 YYREEE come from the germline V gene (reference sequence). CDR3 coding DNA: TGTGCCAGCAATGACGAGCGGGGGGCGGAGACCCAGTACTTC. It translates to CASNDERGAETQYF.

The chain employs TRBV29-1 and TRBJ2-7; D may be TRBD1 (6 bases). The CDR3 totals 14 residues. Trimming pared 5 bases from V and 1 base from J, leaving 15 bases between. Per the germline V gene, CDR1 is SQVTM and CDR2 is ANQGSEA. The CDR3 region is CSVSLGATSYEQYF. The CDR3 DNA sequence: TGCAGCGTTAGTTTGGGGGCCACTTCCTACGAGCAGTACTTC.

The chain is built from TRBV5-4 and TRBJ2-7; a weak D match, TRBD2 (6 bases). The CDR3 contains 14 residues. Germline V gene lookup returns CDR1 SGHNT and CDR2 YYREEE (reference sequence). V was trimmed by 2 bases and J by 7 bases, leaving 16 bases between them. The CDR3, as DNA: TGTGCCAGCAGCTTACCCGGGACTCCGGGGGAGCAGTACTTC. Its protein is CASSLPGTPGEQYF.

The rearrangement uses TRBV30 and TRBJ1-4; no firm D call. The V gene's germline CDR1 is GTSNPN and CDR2 SVGIG (reference sequence). V was shortened by 5 bases and J by 7 bases, with 14 bases between the two germline ends. The CDR3 runs to 13 residues. The CDR3 coding sequence is TGTGCCTGGGCCATAAGTAAGGGTGAAAAACTGTTTTTT. As protein: CAWAISKGEKLFF.

V is TRBV11-2 and J is TRBJ2-2; 7 bases are shared with TRBD1. The CDR3 has 16 amino acids. The trim removed 5 bases at V and 0 bases at J, leaving 6 bases unmatched. Germline CDR1 SGHAT, CDR2 FQNNGV. The CDR3 region is CASSRQGTSNTGELFF. Written as DNA, the CDR3 is TGTGCCAGCAGCCGACAGGGCACCTCGAACACCGGGGAGCTGTTTTTT.

The V gene is TRBV5-1, the J gene TRBJ2-3; D uncertain. The V end lost 0 bases, the J end lost 2 bases, and 10 bases lay between the germline ends. Germline loops: CDR1 SGHRS, CDR2 YFSETQ. CDR3 length equals 15 residues. Here the CDR3 reads CASSLVDRFTDTQYF. The CDR3 nucleotides read TGCGCCAGCAGCTTGGTTGATAGATTCACAGATACGCAGTATTTT.